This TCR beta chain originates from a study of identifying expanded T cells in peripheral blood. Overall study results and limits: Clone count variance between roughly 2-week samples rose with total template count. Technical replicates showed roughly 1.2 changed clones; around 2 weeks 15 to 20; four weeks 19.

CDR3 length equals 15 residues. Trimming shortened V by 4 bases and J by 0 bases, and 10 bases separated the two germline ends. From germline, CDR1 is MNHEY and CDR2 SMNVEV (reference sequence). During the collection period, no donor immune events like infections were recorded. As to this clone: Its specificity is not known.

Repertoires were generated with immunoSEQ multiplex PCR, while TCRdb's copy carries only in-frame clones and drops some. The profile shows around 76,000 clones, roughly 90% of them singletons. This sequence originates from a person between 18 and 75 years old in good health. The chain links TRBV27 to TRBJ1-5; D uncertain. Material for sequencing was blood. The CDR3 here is CASSSSVYSNQPQHF. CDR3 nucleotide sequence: TGTGCCAGCAGTTCCTCAGTGTATAGCAATCAGCCCCAGCATTTT.